Shown below are 10 T cell receptor beta chains from a single sample sequenced in a study of shared clonotypes between healthy human individuals. Assay used: immunoSEQ multiplex PCR; TCRdb lists only in-frame clones, some missing. The sample lists some 1,400,000 clones, approximately 96% seen once, with 1.2% in the top ten. Sequenced input: naive CD4+ T cells sorted from blood. Documented subset: CD45RA+ positively selected. These receptors were obtained from a young man in good health.

V gene TRBV19 combines with J gene TRBJ2-7; maybe TRBD1 (5 bases). The CDR3 contains 17 residues. Germline CDR1 is LNHDA and CDR2 is SQIVND (reference sequence). The V and J ends lost 4 bases and 2 bases respectively, with 21 bases between them. Written as DNA, the CDR3 is TGTGCCAGTAGTAAGGGAATGGGATTCGGACAACCCTACGAGCAGTACTTC. Residues: CASSKGMGFGQPYEQYF.

This clone was counted only a few times. This chain uses TRBV18 with TRBJ2-7, with D possibly matching TRBD1 (5 bases). Germline assignment: CDR1 KGHSH and CDR2 LQKENI. Trimming stripped 2 bases from V and 2 bases from J, with 7 bases between. There are 13 residues in the CDR3. The CDR3, as DNA: TGTGCCAGCTCACCAGACAGACCCTACGAGCAGTACTTC. Translated, it gives CASSPDRPYEQYF.

Comment on this clone: Other DNA variants within this sample encode the same CDR3. V usage is TRBV9 and J usage is TRBJ2-2, with a weak D call TRBD2 (6 bases). The CDR3 has 16 amino acids. The germline CDR1 and CDR2 sequences are SGDLS and YYNGEE. V was cut by 0 bases and J by 4 bases, with 13 bases left in between. In DNA form, the CDR3 reads TGTGCCAGCAGCGTAGACGGGAGATTAGGCACCGGGGAGCTGTTTTTT. It specifies CASSVDGRLGTGELFF.

The rearrangement uses TRBV28 and TRBJ1-1; D may be TRBD1 (5 bases). CDR1 is MDHEN, CDR2 SYDVKM, per germline. The CDR3 is made up of 12 amino acids. Trimming stripped 8 bases from V and 11 bases from J, with 18 bases between. CDR3 protein: CASEDISMSAFF. In DNA, the CDR3 is TGTGCCAGCGAGGACATCTCCATGTCGGCTTTCTTT. The full variable domain, in which reference TRBV28 and TRBJ1-1 provide the parts outside the CDR3, is DVKVTQSSRYLVKRTGEKVFLECVQDMDHENMFWYRQDPGLGLRLIYFSYDVKMKEKGDIPEGYSVSREKKERFSLILESASTNQTSMYLCASEDISMSAFFGQGTRLTVV.

The chain has TRBV5-6 and TRBJ2-7; D is possibly TRBD2 (5 bases). The CDR3 spans 14 residues. The V gene's germline CDR1 is SGHDT and CDR2 YYEEEE. Trimming stripped 4 bases from V and 6 bases from J, with 17 bases between. CDR3 sequence: CASSARLDWAEQYF. CDR3 coding DNA: TGTGCCAGCAGCGCCCGACTGGACTGGGCCGAGCAGTACTTC.

This clone has a single count. V is TRBV9 and J is TRBJ2-1, with 10 bases fitting TRBD2. The CDR3 sequence is 14 residues long. V lost 2 bases and J lost 8; bases outside the gene matches: 4. Per germline, CDR1 SGDLS and CDR2 YYNGEE. Written as DNA, the CDR3 is TGTGCCAGCAGCGTCGACCTAGCGGGGGATGAGCAGTTCTTC. Translated: CASSVDLAGDEQFF.

This rearrangement joins TRBV7-9 to TRBJ2-7; no definite D call. Germline V gene lookup returns CDR1 SEHNR and CDR2 FQNEAQ (reference sequence). V gave up 11 bases and J gave up 4 bases, with 9 bases separating them. The CDR3 covers 10 residues. CDR3 DNA sequence: TGTGCCGCACCCGAATACGAGCAGTACTTC. This gives the protein CAAPEYEQYF.

This chain uses TRBV7-3 with TRBJ2-5, with D unresolved. The germline V gene encodes CDR1 SGHTA and CDR2 FQGTGA. This CDR3 is 13 amino acids long. V was shortened by 5 bases and J by 3 bases, with 10 bases between the two germline ends. The CDR3 protein is CASSPRREETQYF. As DNA, the CDR3 is TGTGCCAGCAGCCCCCGGAGAGAAGAGACCCAGTACTTC. Full variable domain (rest looked up from reference TRBV7-3 and TRBJ2-5): GAGVSQTPSNKVTEKGKYVELRCDPISGHTALYWYRQSLGQGPEFLIYFQGTGAADDSGLPNDRFFAVRPEGSVSTLKIQRTERGDSAVYLCASSPRREETQYFGPGTRLLVL.

The V gene is TRBV7-9, the J gene TRBJ2-7; TRBD1 matches 12 bases. This CDR3 region has 17 residues. In germline, CDR1 is SEHNR, CDR2 FQNEAQ (reference sequence). V shed 5 bases and J 5 bases; nucleotides not matched to a gene: 13. The CDR3 nucleotides are TGTGCCAGCAGCCCTCATGCCGGGACAGGGGGCGCGGACGAGCAGTACTTC. The encoded protein is CASSPHAGTGGADEQYF.

A few counts support this clone. One base away lies a much larger clone, so this may be a sequencing read error. V usage is TRBV5-1 and J usage is TRBJ2-5; D is unresolved. The CDR3 extends over 11 amino acids. The germline V gene has CDR1 SGHRS and CDR2 YFSETQ. Trimming cost V 0 bases and J 7 bases, with 4 bases left between them. As DNA, the CDR3 is TGCGCCAGCAGCTTGGGAGGGACCCAGTACTTC. Its protein product is CASSLGGTQYF.